A single sample is the source of the 3 T cell receptor beta chains below, sequenced in a study of blood T cells in healthy people across ages. PCR was performed a second time for about 7 to 11 cycles using a sample-barcoded 5' primer and a J-beta primer mix. TCRdb reprocessed the 5' RACE reads with MiXCR, giving one entry per CDR3 protein. The sample lists about 630,000 distinct CDR3 sequences, roughly 21% occurring once. Source material: blood. The source is a man in his 70s in good health.

This clonotype has more than one count but fewer than ten. The rearrangement links TRBV6-8 to TRBJ2-3; 9 bases are a match to TRBD1. The J segment lost 3 bases and the V segment lost 9 bases, leaving 4 bases of the junction unmatched. CDR3 size: 13 residues. From germline, CDR1 is MNHGY and CDR2 SAAAGT. The CDR3 DNA follows: TGTGCCAGACGACAGGGGGGGACAGATACGCAGTATTTT. Its translation is CARRQGGTDTQYF.

This sequence joins TRBV20-1 and TRBJ2-5; perhaps TRBD1 as D (6 bases). The germline V and J ends were trimmed by 0 bases and 5 bases, with 13 bases remaining between them. Germline CDR1 and CDR2: DFQATT and SNEGSKA (reference sequence). CDR3 length: 14 residues. CDR3 DNA sequence: TGCAGTGCTAGAGATTTTGGGGGCAGGGAGACCCAGTACTTC. It encodes CSARDFGGRETQYF.

The chain joins TRBV12-3 or TRBV12-4 to TRBJ2-3, with TRBD2 matching 8 bases. The trim removed 1 base at V and 6 bases at J, leaving 3 bases unmatched. This CDR3 is built from 14 residues. The CDR3 is CASSLERGRDTQYF. The DNA for the CDR3 is TGTGCCAGCAGTTTAGAGCGGGGGCGGGATACGCAGTATTTT.